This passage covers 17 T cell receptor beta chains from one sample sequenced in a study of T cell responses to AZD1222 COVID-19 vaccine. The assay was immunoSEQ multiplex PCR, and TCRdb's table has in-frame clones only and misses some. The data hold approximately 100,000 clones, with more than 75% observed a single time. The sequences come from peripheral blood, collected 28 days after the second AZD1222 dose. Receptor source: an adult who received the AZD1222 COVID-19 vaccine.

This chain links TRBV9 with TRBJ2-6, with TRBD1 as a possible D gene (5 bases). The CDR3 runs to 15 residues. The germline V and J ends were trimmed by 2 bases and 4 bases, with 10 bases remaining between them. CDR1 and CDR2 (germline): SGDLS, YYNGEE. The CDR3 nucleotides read TGTGCCAGCAGCGTTGTGGGGCCGGGGGCCAACGTCCTGACTTTC. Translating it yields CASSVVGPGANVLTF.

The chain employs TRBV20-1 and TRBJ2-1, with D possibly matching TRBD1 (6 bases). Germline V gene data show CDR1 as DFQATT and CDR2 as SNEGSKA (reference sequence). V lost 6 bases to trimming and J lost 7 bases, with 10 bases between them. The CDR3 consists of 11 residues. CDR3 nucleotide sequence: TGCAGTGCCGAGGGGGTGAATGAGCAGTTCTTC. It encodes CSAEGVNEQFF.

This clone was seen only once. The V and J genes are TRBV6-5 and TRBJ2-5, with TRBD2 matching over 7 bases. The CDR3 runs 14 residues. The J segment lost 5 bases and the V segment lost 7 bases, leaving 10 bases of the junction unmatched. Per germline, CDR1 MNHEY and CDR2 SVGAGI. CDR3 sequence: CASMGQRDVETQYF. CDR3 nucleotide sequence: TGTGCCAGCATGGGCCAGCGGGATGTGGAGACCCAGTACTTC.

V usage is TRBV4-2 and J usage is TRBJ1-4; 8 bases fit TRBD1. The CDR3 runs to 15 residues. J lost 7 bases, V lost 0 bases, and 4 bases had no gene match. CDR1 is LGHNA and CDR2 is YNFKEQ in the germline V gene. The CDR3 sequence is CASSQERTGSEKLFF. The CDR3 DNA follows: TGTGCCAGCAGCCAAGAAAGGACAGGGAGTGAAAAACTGTTTTTT.

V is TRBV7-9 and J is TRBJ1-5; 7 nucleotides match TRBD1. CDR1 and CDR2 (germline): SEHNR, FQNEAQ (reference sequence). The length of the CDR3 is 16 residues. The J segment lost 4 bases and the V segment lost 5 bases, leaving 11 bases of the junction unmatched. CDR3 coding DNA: TGTGCCAGCAGCCATAGCACGGGACAGCTTAATCAGCCCCAGCATTTT. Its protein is CASSHSTGQLNQPQHF.

CDR3 loop: CASSSGGTEAFF. Here the CDR3 DNA reads TGTGCCAGCAGCTCCGGGGGGACGGAAGCTTTCTTT. The V gene is TRBV7-3, the J gene TRBJ1-1; D may be TRBD1 (5 bases). This CDR3 is 12 amino acids long. Trimming cost V 4 bases and J 8 bases, with 11 bases left between them. Germline CDR1 SGHTA, CDR2 FQGTGA.

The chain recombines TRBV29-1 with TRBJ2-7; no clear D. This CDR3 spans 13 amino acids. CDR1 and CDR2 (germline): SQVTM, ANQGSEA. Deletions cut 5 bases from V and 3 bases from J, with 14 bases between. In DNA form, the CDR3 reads TGCAGCGTTCAAGGGCGCTTTTTCTACGAGCAGTACTTC. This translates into CSVQGRFFYEQYF.

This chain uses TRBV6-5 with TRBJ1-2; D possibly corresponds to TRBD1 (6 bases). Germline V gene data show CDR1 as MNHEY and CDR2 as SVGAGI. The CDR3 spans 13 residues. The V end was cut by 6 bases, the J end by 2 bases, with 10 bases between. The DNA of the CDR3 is TGTGCCAGCAGACTGGACAGCAACTATGGCTACACCTTC. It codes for CASRLDSNYGYTF.

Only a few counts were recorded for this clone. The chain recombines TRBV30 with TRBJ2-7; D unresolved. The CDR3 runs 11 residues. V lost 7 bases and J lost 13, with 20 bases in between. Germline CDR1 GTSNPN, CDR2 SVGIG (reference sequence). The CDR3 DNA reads TGTGCCTCGGCCGCTGGCCCCGTCGGCTACTTC. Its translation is CASAAGPVGYF.

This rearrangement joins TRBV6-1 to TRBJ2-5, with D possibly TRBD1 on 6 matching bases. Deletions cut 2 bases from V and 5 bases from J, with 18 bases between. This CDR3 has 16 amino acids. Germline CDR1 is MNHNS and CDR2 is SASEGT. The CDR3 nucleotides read TGTGCCAGCAGTGAAAGAATGGACAGTCCAGGGGAGACCCAGTACTTC. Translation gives CASSERMDSPGETQYF.

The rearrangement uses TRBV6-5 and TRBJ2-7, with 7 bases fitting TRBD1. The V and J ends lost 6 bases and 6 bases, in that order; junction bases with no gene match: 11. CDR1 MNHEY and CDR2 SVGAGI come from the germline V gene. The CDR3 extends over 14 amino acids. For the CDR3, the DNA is TGTGCCAGCAGACCTACAGGGGAAGGGGGCGAGCAGTACTTC. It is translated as CASRPTGEGGEQYF.

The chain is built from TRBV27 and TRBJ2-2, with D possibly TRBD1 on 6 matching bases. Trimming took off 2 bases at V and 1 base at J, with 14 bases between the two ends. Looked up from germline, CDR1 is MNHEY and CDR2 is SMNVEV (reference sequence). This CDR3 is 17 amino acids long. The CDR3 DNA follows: TGTGCCAGCAGTTTACCACAGGGCGGGTTGAACACCGGGGAGCTGTTTTTT. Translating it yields CASSLPQGGLNTGELFF.

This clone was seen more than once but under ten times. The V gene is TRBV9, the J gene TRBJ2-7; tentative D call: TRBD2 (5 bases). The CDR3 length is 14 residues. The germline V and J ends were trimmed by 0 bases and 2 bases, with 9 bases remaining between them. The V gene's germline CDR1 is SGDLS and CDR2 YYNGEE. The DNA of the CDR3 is TGTGCCAGCAGCGTAGCGGGGAGTACCTACGAGCAGTACTTC. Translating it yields CASSVAGSTYEQYF.

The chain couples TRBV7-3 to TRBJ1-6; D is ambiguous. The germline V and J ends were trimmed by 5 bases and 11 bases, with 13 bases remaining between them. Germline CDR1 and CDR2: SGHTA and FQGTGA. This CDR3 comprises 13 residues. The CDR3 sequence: CASSPKGGTPLHF. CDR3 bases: TGTGCCAGCAGCCCTAAAGGCGGGACACCCCTCCACTTT. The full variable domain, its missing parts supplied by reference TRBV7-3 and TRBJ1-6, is GAGVSQTPSNKVTEKGKYVELRCDPISGHTALYWYRQSLGQGPEFLIYFQGTGAADDSGLPNDRFFAVRPEGSVSTLKIQRTERGDSAVYLCASSPKGGTPLHFGNGTRLTVT.

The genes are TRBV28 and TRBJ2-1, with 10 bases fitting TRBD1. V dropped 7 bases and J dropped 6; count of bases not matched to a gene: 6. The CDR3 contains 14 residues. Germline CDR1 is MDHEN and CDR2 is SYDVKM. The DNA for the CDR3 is TGTGCCAGCACCAAGACAGGGGGCGGCAATGAGCAGTTCTTC. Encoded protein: CASTKTGGGNEQFF.

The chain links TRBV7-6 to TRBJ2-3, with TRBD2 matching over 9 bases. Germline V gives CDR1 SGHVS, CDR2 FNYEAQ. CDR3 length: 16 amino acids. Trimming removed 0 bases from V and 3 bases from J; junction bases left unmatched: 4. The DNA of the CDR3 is TGTGCCAGCAGCTTAGCGCGGGGGGGCTTAACAGATACGCAGTATTTT. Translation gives CASSLARGGLTDTQYF.

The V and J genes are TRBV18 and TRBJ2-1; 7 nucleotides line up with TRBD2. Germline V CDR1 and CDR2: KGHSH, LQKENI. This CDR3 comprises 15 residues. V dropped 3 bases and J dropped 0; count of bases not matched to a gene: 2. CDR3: CASSPGGSSYNEQFF. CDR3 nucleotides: TGTGCCAGCTCACCGGGGGGGAGCTCCTACAATGAGCAGTTCTTC.